This record concerns one TCR beta chain sequence. This sample is drawn from a study of blood T cell repertoires in COVID-19. Study in general: PBMCs, B-cell-depleted T cells, or T cells provided the cDNA or gDNA that made up the material.

Generated by immunoSEQ multiplex PCR, the TCRdb table keeps only in-frame clones and is missing some. The table lists about 53,000 clones, around nine tenths of them singletons. V shed 4 bases and J shed 5 bases, with 12 bases lying between them. The CDR3 runs to 12 residues. Germline V lookup: CDR1 GTSNPN, CDR2 SVGIG (reference sequence). Sequencing was carried out using peripheral blood. The source is a human donor in a cohort sampled during active COVID-19. V and J are TRBV30 and TRBJ2-7; possibly TRBD2 for D (5 bases). The CDR3 here is CAWNAGLNEQYF. The CDR3 region has the DNA TGTGCCTGGAATGCGGGCCTGAACGAGCAGTACTTC. Filled out from reference TRBV30 and TRBJ2-7, the complete variable domain reads SQTIHQWPATLVQPVGSPLSLECTVEGTSNPNLYWYRQAAGRGLQLLFYSVGIGQISSEVPQNLSASRPQDRQFILSSKKLLLSDSGFYLCAWNAGLNEQYFGPGTRLTVT.